The clone carrying this T cell receptor (beta chain) has only a few counts. Its antigen is undetermined. The sample is drawn from a study of regulatory T cells in long-lasting Graves disease. General observations from the study: Gene preferences differed: TRBV28, TRBJ1-2, TRBJ2-5 in persistent cases.

Noted time point: newly diagnosed GD, antithyroid drugs for less than 3 months. PBMC-extracted RNA yielded the TCR library. CDR3-region Arm-PCR and iRepertoire HTBI primers produced the TCR beta libraries. Each CDR3 protein gets one entry after TCRdb re-called the multiplex PCR reads with MiXCR. The data hold approximately 230,000 distinct CDR3 sequences, with 15% to 20% observed a single time. This CDR3 contains 17 residues. Germline V gene sequence: CDR1 ENHRY, CDR2 SYGVKD. Germline trimming cut 6 bases from V and 0 bases from J; bases unmatched to any gene: 8. The receptor was isolated from a female donor with Graves disease. The chain combines TRBV10-3 with TRBJ2-3; 11 bases are shared with TRBD2. The sample consisted of peripheral blood mononuclear cells (PBMCs), taken at new diagnosis, from a patient treated with antithyroid drugs. The CDR3 region has the DNA TGTGCCATCAGAGGAGGTAGCGGGGGGGAGAGCACAGATACGCAGTATTTT. Translated, it gives CAIRGGSGGESTDTQYF.